Below are 11 T cell receptor beta chains sequenced from a single sample in a study (dated by TCRdb to about 2016). Library preparation used RT-PCR. The instrument was an Illumina MiSeq. The public reads were reanalyzed by TCRdb: fastp trimming at Q25, MiXCR alignment, in-frame beta chains only. CDR3 protein duplicates are merged, each entry listing the most common genes and DNA. For this sample the table gives 4,400 or so distinct CDR3 sequences, of which around a third were detected only once. Together, the top ten hold 4.5% to 5.5% of the sample. The sample comprised memory CD4+ T cells from salivary gland. All receptors come from a female donor with primary Sjogren's syndrome.

The rearrangement links TRBV5-1 to TRBJ1-5, with unresolved D. This CDR3 is built from 13 residues. In germline, CDR1 is SGHRS, CDR2 YFSETQ. The CDR3 sequence is CVSSTDGNQPQHF. CDR3 DNA: TGCGTTAGCAGTACGGACGGCAATCAGCCCCAGCATTTT.

This rearrangement joins TRBV7-2 to TRBJ2-3; unclear D gene. V shed 8 bases and J shed 2 bases, with 14 bases lying between them. Germline lookup yields CDR1 SGHTA and CDR2 FQGNSA. The CDR3 is made up of 14 amino acids. The chain's CDR3 is CASFSQADTDTQYF. The DNA for the CDR3 is TGTGCCAGCTTTAGCCAGGCGGACACAGATACGCAGTATTTT.

This clonotype qualifies as medium-sized. The V and J genes are TRBV6-2 or TRBV6-3 and TRBJ1-5, with D tentatively TRBD1 (6 bases). The V gene lost 5 bases and the J gene lost 2 bases, with 13 bases spanning the gap. The CDR3 is 15 amino acids. Germline lookup yields CDR1 MNHEY and CDR2 SVGEGT. CDR3: CASSPSGEGNQPQHF. The DNA of the CDR3 is TGTGCCAGCAGTCCTTCAGGGGAAGGCAATCAGCCCCAGCATTTT.

Of note for this clonotype: A much larger clone is a single base away; this may be a read error. The chain employs TRBV12-5 and TRBJ1-1; D is unresolved. The germline V gene has CDR1 LGHNT and CDR2 FRNRAP. CDR3 length: 11 amino acids. V was trimmed by 6 bases and J by 3 bases, leaving 5 bases between them. The CDR3 reads CASGKYTEAFF. CDR3 coding DNA: TGTGCTAGTGGCAAATACACTGAAGCTTTCTTT.

Within the sample, this clonotype is medium-sized. The CDR3: CASSAQGGGTEAFF. In DNA, the CDR3 is TGCGCCAGCAGCGCACAGGGCGGAGGCACTGAAGCTTTCTTT. The rearrangement joins TRBV5-1 to TRBJ1-1; weak D call: TRBD1 (6 bases). The germline gives CDR1 SGHRS, CDR2 YFSETQ. V was trimmed by 4 bases and J by 4 bases, leaving 14 bases between them. The CDR3 contains 14 residues. Using reference TRBV5-1 and TRBJ1-1 for the parts outside the CDR3, the full variable domain is KAGVTQTPRYLIKTRGQQVTLSCSPISGHRSVSWYQQTPGQGLQFLFEYFSETQRNKGNFPGRFSGRQFSNSRSEMNVSTLELGDSALYLCASSAQGGGTEAFFGQGTRLTVV.

The V call is TRBV20-1, the J call TRBJ1-5; unclear D gene. CDR1 and CDR2 (germline): DFQATT, SNEGSKA (reference sequence). CDR3 length equals 14 residues. V lost 1 base and J 2 bases, leaving 9 bases between the germline ends. CDR3 residues: CSARVGGGNQPQHF. The DNA of the CDR3 is TGCAGTGCTAGAGTGGGTGGGGGCAATCAGCCCCAGCATTTT.

The J gene is TRBJ2-1, the V gene TRBV29-1, with unresolved D. V dropped 7 bases and J dropped 4 bases, with 23 bases sitting between them. The CDR3 runs to 16 residues. Germline loops: CDR1 SQVTM, CDR2 ANQGSEA. CDR3 DNA: TGCAGCGCCAGCAGCTTGAGCCTCTTGGGGTACAATGAGCAGTTCTTC. Translated: CSASSLSLLGYNEQFF.

This clonotype was picked up a small number of times. The J gene is TRBJ1-4, the V gene TRBV4-1; D remains unclear. CDR3 length: 12 amino acids. The V end was cut by 0 bases, the J end by 8 bases, with 4 bases between. Germline CDR1 is MGHRA and CDR2 is YSYEKL. The CDR3 here is CASSQEGEKLFF. Written as DNA, the CDR3 is TGCGCCAGCAGCCAAGAAGGAGAAAAACTGTTTTTT.

Judged by abundance, this clonotype is medium-sized. This chain uses TRBV20-1 with TRBJ1-6, with TRBD1 matching over 7 bases. The CDR3 totals 13 residues. Looked up from germline, CDR1 is DFQATT and CDR2 is SNEGSKA (reference sequence). The CDR3 is CIAIDRANSPLHF. In DNA form, the CDR3 reads TGCATTGCCATTGACAGGGCGAACTCACCCCTCCACTTT.

This clonotype is categorized as medium-sized. The rearrangement joins TRBV20-1 to TRBJ1-6, with D tentatively TRBD1 (6 bases). The germline V gene has CDR1 DFQATT and CDR2 SNEGSKA (reference sequence). The length of the CDR3 is 14 residues. Trimming shortened V by 3 bases and J by 5 bases, and 11 bases separated the two germline ends. Written as DNA, the CDR3 is TGCAGTGCTAGGGACAGCTTCAATAATTCACCCCTCCACTTT. It is translated as CSARDSFNNSPLHF.

By frequency in the sample, this clonotype is medium-sized. The chain recombines TRBV27 with TRBJ2-1, with 7 bases identical to TRBD2. CDR1 MNHEY and CDR2 SMNVEV come from the germline V gene (reference sequence). The ends lost 5 bases at V and 7 bases at J; junction bases unmatched: 14. This CDR3 contains 16 residues. CDR3 nucleotides: TGTGCCAGCAGTCCCTTCCGGGACTATCGTAGTAATGAGCAGTTCTTC. Protein sequence: CASSPFRDYRSNEQFF.